Presented here are 7 T cell receptor beta chains from one specimen sequenced in a study of human T cells and chemical hapten exposure. Time point indicated: patch test 1, 2 weeks after DPC sensitization. The treatment was: therapeutic diphenylcyclopropenone sensitization with weekly scalp DPC. TCRdb reprocessed the RACE reads with MiXCR, giving one entry per CDR3 protein. The table has roughly 200,000 distinct CDR3 sequences, about a fifth seen once; the top ten hold approximately 6.4%. Sequenced material: whole blood, taken in connection with sensitization to the hapten diphenylcyclopropenone (DPC). The receptor set was obtained from a woman in her fifties or sixties with alopecia areata. Some clones in this sample may be carry-over from other donors' samples.

This clonotype has more than one count but fewer than ten. This rearrangement joins TRBV10-3 to TRBJ1-3; no firm D call. The CDR3 runs 13 residues. From germline, CDR1 is ENHRY and CDR2 SYGVKD. Trimming removed 6 bases at V and 1 base at J, with 7 bases between. CDR3 nucleotides: TGTGCCATCAGGGCGGCGTCTGGAAACACCATATATTTT. Translating gives CAIRAASGNTIYF.

This sequence joins TRBV11-2 and TRBJ2-1, with 9 bases that match TRBD2. This CDR3 region has 15 residues. CDR1 is SGHAT and CDR2 is FQNNGV in the germline V gene. V trimming: 5 bases; J trimming: 2 bases; junction bases outside the gene matches: 4. The CDR3 protein is CASSHLAGPYNEQFF. The CDR3 DNA reads as TGTGCCAGCAGCCATCTAGCGGGGCCCTACAATGAGCAGTTCTTC.

The chain couples TRBV2 to TRBJ2-4, with TRBD2 matching 8 bases. CDR3 size: 14 residues. The V segment lost 9 bases and the J segment 0 bases; nucleotides outside the gene matches: 4. Germline CDR1 SNHLY, CDR2 FYNNEI. For the CDR3, the DNA is TGTGCCAGTCAGCGGGAGTTAGCCAAAAACATTCAGTACTTC. This translates into CASQRELAKNIQYF.

The gene calls are TRBV5-1 and TRBJ2-7; TRBD1 matches at 7 bases. The CDR3 runs 14 residues. V shed 5 bases, J shed 2 bases, and the junction held 7 bases outside the gene matches. The V gene's germline CDR1 is SGHRS and CDR2 YFSETQ. CDR3 in amino acids: CASRTGTATYEQYF. The CDR3 DNA reads TGCGCCAGCAGGACCGGGACAGCTACCTACGAGCAGTACTTC.

The chain recombines TRBV7-9 with TRBJ2-3; 8 bases are a match to TRBD2. Trimming cost V 4 bases and J 1 base; bases outside gene matches: 7. The germline V gene encodes CDR1 SEHNR and CDR2 FQNEAQ (reference sequence). The CDR3 runs to 16 residues. This chain's CDR3 is CASSSGGGSGTDTQYF. The CDR3 DNA follows: TGTGCCAGCAGCTCCGGGGGGGGAAGTGGCACAGATACGCAGTATTTT.

The chain joins TRBV7-2 to TRBJ2-7; 7 nucleotides line up with TRBD2. In germline, CDR1 is SGHTA, CDR2 FQGNSA. The CDR3 is 13 amino acids. After removal of 2 bases from V and 4 bases from J, the junction contained 2 bases not matched to a gene. The CDR3 sequence is CASSLPGGYEQYF. CDR3 DNA: TGTGCCAGCAGCTTACCGGGGGGTTACGAGCAGTACTTC.

This clonotype showed up many times. The V call is TRBV20-1, the J call TRBJ1-5; no clear D. CDR1 is DFQATT, CDR2 SNEGSKA, per germline (reference sequence). The CDR3 loop spans 19 amino acids. Trimming took off 2 bases at V and 0 bases at J, with 23 bases between the two ends. DNA of the CDR3: TGCAGTGCTAGATCCATATCCCCCGGTCTTCTTAATAGCAATCAGCCCCAGCATTTT. As protein: CSARSISPGLLNSNQPQHF.